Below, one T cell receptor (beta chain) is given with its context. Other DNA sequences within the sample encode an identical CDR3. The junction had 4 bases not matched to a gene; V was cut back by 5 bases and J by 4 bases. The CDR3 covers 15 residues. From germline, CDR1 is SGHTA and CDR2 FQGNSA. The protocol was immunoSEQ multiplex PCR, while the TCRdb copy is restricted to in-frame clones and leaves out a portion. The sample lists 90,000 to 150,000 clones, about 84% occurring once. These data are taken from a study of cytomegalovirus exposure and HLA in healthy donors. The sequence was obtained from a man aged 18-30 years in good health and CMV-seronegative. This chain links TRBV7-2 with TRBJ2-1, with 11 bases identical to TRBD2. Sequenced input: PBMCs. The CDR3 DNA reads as TGTGCCAGCAGCCCCCGGACTAGCGGGTACAATGAGCAGTTCTTC. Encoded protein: CASSPRTSGYNEQFF.